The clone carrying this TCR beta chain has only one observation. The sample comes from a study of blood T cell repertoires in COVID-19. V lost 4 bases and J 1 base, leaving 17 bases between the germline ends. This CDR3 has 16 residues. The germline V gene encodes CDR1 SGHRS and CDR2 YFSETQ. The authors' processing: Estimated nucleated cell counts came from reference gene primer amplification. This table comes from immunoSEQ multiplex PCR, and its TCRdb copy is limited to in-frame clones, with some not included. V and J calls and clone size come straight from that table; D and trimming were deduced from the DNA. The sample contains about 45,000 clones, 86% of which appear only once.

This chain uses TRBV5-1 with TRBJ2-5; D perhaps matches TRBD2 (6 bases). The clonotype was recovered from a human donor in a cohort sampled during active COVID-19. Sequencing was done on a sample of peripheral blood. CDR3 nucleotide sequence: TGCGCCAGCAGCAGTGGTTCGAGGGGAGGCCAAGAGACCCAGTACTTC. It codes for CASSSGSRGGQETQYF.